These 17 T cell receptor beta chains were all obtained from the same sample, sequenced in a study of T-cell reconstitution after alpha-beta-depleted transplantation in children. A library of TCRbeta sequences, prepared with unique molecular identifiers, was generated. A single record per CDR3 protein comes from TCRdb applying MiXCR to the PCR reads. The sample shows roughly 280,000 distinct CDR3 sequences, 11% of them seen only once. The sequencing here drew on peripheral blood, taken 180 days after TCRalphabeta/CD19-depleted stem cell transplant. These receptors were taken from a male patient between 2 and 15 years old who had a stem cell transplant for chronic granulomatous disease, so the T cells may come from the graft donor.

At least ten counts were recorded for this clonotype. The rearrangement joins TRBV29-1 to TRBJ2-7; a weak D match, TRBD1 (5 bases). V shed 4 bases and J shed 1 base, with 11 bases lying between them. This CDR3 comprises 13 residues. Germline loops: CDR1 SQVTM, CDR2 ANQGSEA. The DNA for the CDR3 is TGCAGCGTTGGATTGCACAGGTCCTACGAGCAGTACTTC. This gives the protein CSVGLHRSYEQYF.

This clonotype was counted only a few times. This chain uses TRBV18 with TRBJ2-2; D uncertain. Germline V gene sequence: CDR1 KGHSH, CDR2 LQKENI. CDR3 length: 14 residues. Trimming took 4 bases from V and 2 from J, leaving 8 bases between them. For the CDR3, the DNA is TGTGCCAGCTCACGCGTGATAAACACCGGGGAGCTGTTTTTT. Translated, it gives CASSRVINTGELFF.

This clonotype was detected many times. The gene calls are TRBV12-3 or TRBV12-4 and TRBJ2-1, with D uncertain. The CDR3 runs 15 residues. Trimming took off 6 bases at V and 8 bases at J, with 20 bases between the two ends. The CDR3 region has the DNA TGTGCCAGCAGGACCTTGAACCGGCATGACGATGAGCAGTTCTTC. Its protein is CASRTLNRHDDEQFF.

This clonotype was counted many times. The V and J genes are TRBV24-1 and TRBJ2-1; the match to TRBD2 covers 7 bases. The junction had 5 bases not matched to a gene; V was cut back by 4 bases and J by 0 bases. The CDR3 extends over 16 amino acids. CDR1 and CDR2 (germline): KGHDR, SFDVKD. This CDR3 reads CATSDSGGSSYNEQFF. As DNA, the CDR3 is TGTGCCACCAGTGACTCGGGCGGGAGCTCCTACAATGAGCAGTTCTTC.

This clonotype was seen repeatedly, ten times or more. V and J are TRBV28 and TRBJ2-5, with D unclear. Trimming took off 6 bases at V and 5 bases at J, with 13 bases between the two ends. The CDR3 spans 13 residues. The germline gives CDR1 MDHEN, CDR2 SYDVKM. The CDR3 nucleotides are TGTGCCAGCAGCCTGACCAGGCGTGAGACCCAGTACTTC. As protein: CASSLTRRETQYF.

This clonotype was detected many times. The rearrangement uses TRBV28 and TRBJ1-2; no clear D. The V gene lost 5 bases and the J gene lost 7 bases, with 14 bases spanning the gap. There are 13 residues in the CDR3. Looked up from germline, CDR1 is MDHEN and CDR2 is SYDVKM. This CDR3 reads CASSRIERGGYTF. CDR3 nucleotides: TGTGCCAGCAGTCGAATTGAGCGGGGTGGCTACACCTTC.

This clonotype was counted many times. The chain recombines TRBV18 with TRBJ1-1; D remains ambiguous. The CDR3 runs to 13 residues. Germline V gene lookup returns CDR1 KGHSH and CDR2 LQKENI. V was shortened by 4 bases and J by 6 bases, with 12 bases between the two germline ends. The CDR3 DNA follows: TGTGCCAGCTCACGCCGGTCTTTGTCTGAAGCTTTCTTT. The encoded protein is CASSRRSLSEAFF.

This clonotype has at least ten counts. This rearrangement joins TRBV20-1 to TRBJ2-7, with no clear D. V was pared by 2 bases and J by 5 bases, with 10 bases between. Germline CDR1 is DFQATT and CDR2 is SNEGSKA (reference sequence). There are 12 residues in the CDR3. CDR3 DNA: TGCAGTGCTAGATTTGGAAGACACGAGCAGTACTTC. Protein product: CSARFGRHEQYF.

This clonotype was detected ten times or more. The chain employs TRBV7-9 and TRBJ2-1; D is undetermined. Germline V lookup: CDR1 SEHNR, CDR2 FQNEAQ (reference sequence). The CDR3 extends over 14 amino acids. With 5 bases removed from V and 6 bases from J, the gap between germline ends came to 14 bases. CDR3 in amino acids: CASSNLPSINEQFF. CDR3 bases: TGTGCCAGCAGCAACCTACCTAGTATCAATGAGCAGTTCTTC.

This clonotype was recorded a few times. The chain couples TRBV20-1 to TRBJ2-7; possible D gene TRBD1, 5 bases. The CDR3 is 12 amino acids. V was clipped by 4 bases and J by 2 bases, with 9 bases between them. The V gene's germline CDR1 is DFQATT and CDR2 SNEGSKA (reference sequence). CDR3 region: CSATQGAYEQYF. The CDR3 bases are TGCAGTGCTACTCAGGGTGCCTACGAGCAGTACTTC.

To note about this clonotype: One base away lies a much larger clone, so this may be a sequencing read error. The rearrangement uses TRBV5-1 and TRBJ2-1, with 9 bases that match TRBD2. The CDR3 is 15 amino acids. Germline trimming cut 1 base from V and 4 bases from J; bases unmatched to any gene: 3. From germline, CDR1 is SGHRS and CDR2 YFSETQ. The CDR3 region is CASSLSSGIYNEQFF. Written as DNA, the CDR3 is TGCGCCAGCAGCTTGTCTAGCGGGATTTACAATGAGCAGTTCTTC.

The table lists this clonotype with many counts. This chain joins TRBV5-1 and TRBJ2-3; no clear D. This CDR3 has 12 residues. From germline, CDR1 is SGHRS and CDR2 YFSETQ. V was trimmed by 4 bases and J by 6 bases, leaving 9 bases between them. The DNA for the CDR3 is TGCGCCAGCAGCCCAAGCCTGGATACGCAGTATTTT. Its protein is CASSPSLDTQYF.

This clonotype has only a few counts. The V and J genes are TRBV15 and TRBJ2-7, with 8 bases aligning to TRBD2. The length of the CDR3 is 14 residues. With V trimmed by 8 bases and J by 2 bases, 8 bases remained unmatched. CDR1 is LNHNV and CDR2 is YYDKDF in the germline V gene (reference sequence). The CDR3 loop reads CATSSSGETYEQYF. The CDR3 DNA reads TGTGCCACCTCTAGTAGCGGGGAAACCTACGAGCAGTACTTC.

This clonotype has a count of ten or more. This CDR3 reads CASSPSSRDTEAFF. The DNA for the CDR3 is TGTGCCAGCTCACCAAGCTCTAGGGACACTGAAGCTTTCTTT. The chain couples TRBV18 to TRBJ1-1, with D hard to call. The V end was cut by 2 bases, the J end by 3 bases, with 10 bases between. Germline CDR1 KGHSH, CDR2 LQKENI. CDR3 size: 14 residues. Based on the CDR3 plus reference TRBV18 and TRBJ1-1, the full variable domain is NAGVMQNPRHLVRRRGQEARLRCSPMKGHSHVYWYRQLPEEGLKFMVYLQKENIIDESGMPKERFSAEFPKEGPSILRIQQVVRGDSAAYFCASSPSSRDTEAFFGQGTRLTVV.

At least ten counts were recorded for this clonotype. The chain links TRBV20-1 to TRBJ2-3; D is unresolved. The CDR3 has 10 amino acids. V lost 5 bases, J lost 7 bases, and 7 bases lay in between. The V gene's germline CDR1 is DFQATT and CDR2 SNEGSKA (reference sequence). The CDR3 sequence: CSASTNTQYF. CDR3 sequence (DNA): TGCAGTGCTTCGACGAATACGCAGTATTTT.

This clonotype has a handful of counts. V and J are TRBV7-3 and TRBJ1-5; D remains unclear. Looked up from germline, CDR1 is SGHTA and CDR2 is FQGTGA. The CDR3 is 14 residues long. Trimming removed 6 bases from V and 7 bases from J, with 16 bases in between. Here the CDR3 reads CASSSWESSQPQHF. CDR3 DNA sequence: TGTGCCAGCAGTTCTTGGGAGAGTTCCCAGCCCCAGCATTTT.

This clonotype was counted between two and nine times. The CDR3 reads CASSLGVNANTGELFF. CDR3 nucleotide sequence: TGTGCCAGCAGCTTAGGGGTTAACGCGAACACCGGGGAGCTGTTTTTT. The chain recombines TRBV7-6 with TRBJ2-2; D uncertain. V gave up 1 base and J gave up 0 bases, with 9 bases separating them. From germline, CDR1 is SGHVS and CDR2 FNYEAQ. This CDR3 spans 16 amino acids.